The rows below give T cell receptor beta chains drawn from one sample of a study of cytomegalovirus exposure and HLA in healthy donors. Produced via immunoSEQ multiplex PCR; TCRdb's table is partial and in-frame only. Seen here are about 110,000 clones, about two thirds observed once, and the top ten hold roughly 0.79%. The sequencing sample was made of PBMCs. Every receptor here comes from a boy under 18 in good health and CMV-seronegative. Each CDR3 is given with its conserved first and last residue. D genes are given only for firm matches. The listing skips clone size in some rows; elsewhere it reads once, few, many or a size class.

j_call | clone_size | v_call | d_call | cdr3_aa | cdr3_nt
TRBJ2-5 | . | TRBV28 | TRBD1 | CASCTTGGRGTQYF | TGTGCCAGCTGTACGACAGGGGGCAGGGGGACCCAGTACTTC
TRBJ1-3 | few | TRBV7-2 | . | CASSLGQISGNTIYF | TGTGCCAGCAGCTTAGGACAGATCTCTGGAAACACCATATATTTT
TRBJ2-5 | . | TRBV30 | . | CAWTPGETQYF | TGTGCCTGGACTCCGGGGGAGACCCAGTACTTC
TRBJ2-5 | . | TRBV5-1 | TRBD2 | CASSYLAGGIGETQYF | TGCGCCAGCAGCTATTTAGCGGGAGGAATTGGGGAGACCCAGTACTTC
TRBJ2-2 | few | TRBV5-6 | . | CASRGRGQRSTGELFF | TGTGCCAGCAGGGGGCGTGGGCAGAGGAGTACCGGGGAGCTGTTTTTT
TRBJ1-1 | . | TRBV18 | . | CASSPRLTGGNTEAFF | TGTGCCAGCTCACCACGACTGACGGGGGGGAACACTGAAGCTTTCTTT
TRBJ2-7 | . | TRBV9 | . | CASSVDIFYDEQYF | TGTGCCAGCAGCGTGGACATTTTCTACGACGAGCAGTACTTC
TRBJ2-7 | . | TRBV13 | . | CASSLGDTTYEQYF | TGTGCCAGCAGCTTAGGGGACACGACCTACGAGCAGTACTTC
TRBJ1-2 | . | TRBV29-1 | TRBD1 | CSAGTDIYGYTF | TGCAGCGCAGGGACAGACATCTATGGCTACACCTTC
TRBJ2-4 | few | TRBV6-6 | . | CASSYPDLAKNIQYF | TGTGCCAGCAGTTATCCAGATCTAGCCAAAAACATTCAGTACTTC
TRBJ2-1 | . | TRBV19 | . | CASSIIGSDEQFF | TGTGCCAGTAGTATTATAGGGAGCGATGAGCAGTTCTTC
TRBJ2-7 | . | TRBV10-3 | TRBD2 | CATGTSGGKKYF | TGTGCCACGGGGACTAGCGGGGGCAAAAAGTACTTC
TRBJ2-7 | . | TRBV6-5 | TRBD2 | CASRRGLAGLQQYF | TGTGCCAGCAGGCGGGGACTAGCGGGTTTACAGCAGTACTTC
TRBJ2-3 | . | TRBV5-4 | TRBD2 | CASSLDRLAGLSTDTQYF | TGTGCCAGCAGCTTGGATCGACTAGCGGGGTTGAGCACAGATACGCAGTATTTT
TRBJ2-3 | . | TRBV25-1 | . | CASSEVGGGNTHTQYF | TGTGCCAGCAGTGAAGTTGGCGGAGGCAACACACATACGCAGTATTTT
TRBJ1-1 | . | TRBV5-1 | . | CASSLSPGNTEAFF | TGCGCCAGCAGCTTGTCTCCAGGGAACACTGAAGCTTTCTTT
TRBJ2-5 | . | TRBV9 | TRBD2 | CASSVNAGGKETQYF | TGTGCCAGCAGCGTGAATGCGGGAGGGAAGGAGACCCAGTACTTC
TRBJ1-2 | . | TRBV7-9 | TRBD1 | CASSSTGGSANLNYGYTF | TGTGCCAGCAGCTCCACAGGGGGCAGCGCCAACCTCAACTATGGCTACACCTTC
TRBJ1-6 | . | TRBV9 | . | CASSVRGSSYNSPLHF | TGTGCCAGCAGCGTGAGGGGGAGCTCCTATAATTCACCCCTCCACTTT
TRBJ2-2 | . | TRBV10-2 | TRBD1 | CASSRGTGGSSNTGELFF | TGCGCCAGCAGTAGGGGGACAGGGGGCAGTAGTAACACCGGGGAGCTGTTTTTT
TRBJ1-1 | . | TRBV28 | . | CASSLLGNTEAFF | TGTGCCAGCAGTTTACTCGGGAACACTGAAGCTTTCTTT
TRBJ1-2 | few | TRBV29-1 | . | CSVDWSGYGYTF | TGCAGCGTTGACTGGTCAGGGTATGGCTACACCTTC
TRBJ2-7 | . | TRBV7-9 | . | CASTLIADRSYEQYF | TGTGCCAGCACCCTAATAGCGGACCGCTCCTACGAGCAGTACTTC
TRBJ2-7 | once | TRBV7-9 | . | CASSHGVSYEQYF | TGTGCCAGCAGCCACGGTGTCTCCTACGAGCAGTACTTC
TRBJ2-7 | . | TRBV7-9 | . | CASSRTGGGNYEQYF | TGTGCCAGCAGCCGAACCGGAGGGGGCAACTACGAGCAGTACTTC
TRBJ2-7 | . | TRBV27 | TRBD1 | CASSLRGQAYEQYF | TGTGCCAGCAGTTTACGGGGACAGGCCTACGAGCAGTACTTC
TRBJ2-3 | . | TRBV5-6 | . | CASSLGGLVTDTQYF | TGTGCCAGCAGCTTGGGAGGCCTTGTTACAGATACGCAGTATTTT
TRBJ2-3 | . | TRBV6-5 | . | CASRGGHTQYF | TGTGCCAGCAGGGGGGGGCATACGCAGTATTTT
TRBJ2-7 | few | TRBV7-9 | . | CASSWGNREGEQYF | TGTGCCAGCAGCTGGGGGAACAGGGAAGGCGAGCAGTACTTC
TRBJ2-1 | . | TRBV7-3 | TRBD1 | CASSLTGTVYNEQFF | TGTGCCAGCAGCTTAACCGGGACAGTCTACAATGAGCAGTTCTTC
TRBJ1-2 | . | TRBV30 | TRBD1 | CAWRQGARANYGYTF | TGTGCCTGGAGACAGGGGGCGAGGGCTAACTATGGCTACACCTTC
TRBJ2-7 | . | TRBV6-6 | . | CASRPTHDRHGDEQYF | TGTGCCAGCAGACCGACCCACGACAGACACGGCGACGAGCAGTACTTC